This T cell receptor beta chain was obtained from a study of post-analysis software for immune sequencing data. Study-wide results and limits: A handful of TRBV segments occurring more often in patients than controls included TRBV5-6, TRBV5-1 and TRBV20-1. The normalized Chao1 diversity of multiple sclerosis patients was significantly lower than that of controls.

On this clonotype: Its specificity is unknown.

Presence of unique molecular identifiers characterized the TCR beta cDNA libraries. MiXCR, applied by TCRdb to the PCR reads, yields one record per CDR3 protein. The sample records approximately 730,000 distinct CDR3 sequences, about 27% being singletons. Germline CDR1 and CDR2: DFQATT and SNEGSKA (reference sequence). The CDR3 consists of 13 residues. V lost 4 bases and J 8 bases, leaving 14 bases between the germline ends. Sequencing input: blood. The V gene is TRBV20-1, the J gene TRBJ1-4, with D possibly being TRBD1 (5 bases). The sequence derives from a girl aged 10 to 17 with multiple sclerosis. In DNA form, the CDR3 reads TGCAGTGCTAAATCCGGCCGGGGCGAAAAACTGTTTTTT. Encoded protein: CSAKSGRGEKLFF.